This passage covers 29 T cell receptor beta chains from one sample sequenced in a study of low-dose radiotherapy and immunotherapy resistance in tumors. First-strand cDNA relied on TRAV- and TRBV-specific primers spanning alpha and beta chains. The TCRs were subjected to amplification over approximately 20 PCR cycles employing a constant-region primer in conjunction with a V-primer adapter. TCRdb reprocessed the reads via MiXCR and lists one record per CDR3 protein. There are approximately 15,000 distinct CDR3 sequences in the sample; around three fifths occur only once, and 6% to 8.5% lies in the top ten. Receptors were obtained from a human donor with advanced metastatic prostate, ovarian, gallbladder or colorectal cancer (not recorded which). This table probably holds off-target reads from a library built for another chain.

The CDR3 DNA follows: TGTGCCAGCAGAAACGCCGGGACAGGGGTAAACGAGCAGTACTTC. This encodes CASRNAGTGVNEQYF. The chain is built from TRBV28 and TRBJ2-7; 10 bases map to TRBD1. V lost 6 bases, J lost 5 bases, and 10 bases stayed unmatched. The V gene's germline CDR1 is MDHEN and CDR2 SYDVKM. The CDR3 runs 15 residues.

J is TRBJ1-1 and V is TRBV6-5; 8 bases agree with TRBD1. The CDR3 covers 16 residues. J was trimmed by 3 bases and V by 4 bases; bases with no gene match: 10. The germline CDR1 and CDR2 sequences are MNHEY and SVGAGI. DNA for the CDR3: TGTGCCAGCAGTTCCGGGACAGGAACTTGGGACACTGAAGCTTTCTTT. This encodes CASSSGTGTWDTEAFF.

The rearrangement uses TRBV6-1 and TRBJ2-7; 10 bases are shared with TRBD1. Germline V CDR1 and CDR2: MNHNS, SASEGT. This CDR3 is 12 amino acids long. The J segment lost 7 bases and the V segment lost 6 bases, leaving 3 bases of the junction unmatched. The CDR3: CASRRTGGEQYF. The CDR3 DNA follows: TGTGCCAGCAGGAGGACAGGGGGTGAGCAGTACTTC.

This clonotype was found a few times. The chain uses TRBV7-8 and TRBJ2-2, with 11 bases fitting TRBD2. The junction had 10 bases not matched to a gene; V was cut back by 5 bases and J by 5 bases. The V gene's germline CDR1 is SGHVS and CDR2 FQNEAQ. The CDR3 spans 17 residues. The CDR3: CASSLNRGLAVTGELFF. The CDR3 DNA sequence: TGTGCCAGCAGCCTAAATCGGGGACTAGCGGTTACCGGGGAGCTGTTTTTT. Full variable domain (rest looked up from reference TRBV7-8 and TRBJ2-2): GAGVSQSPRYKVAKRGQDVALRCDPISGHVSLFWYQQALGQGPEFLTYFQNEAQLDKSGLPSDRFFAERPEGSVSTLKIQRTQQEDSAVYLCASSLNRGLAVTGELFFGEGSRLTVL.

J is TRBJ1-1 and V is TRBV19, with 8 bases that match TRBD1. The CDR3 has 12 residues. The J segment lost 6 bases and the V segment lost 5 bases, leaving 2 bases of the junction unmatched. CDR1 LNHDA and CDR2 SQIVND come from the germline V gene (reference sequence). The CDR3 here is CASSQTGAEAFF. As DNA, the CDR3 is TGTGCCAGTAGTCAGACAGGGGCTGAAGCTTTCTTT.

V is TRBV11-3 and J is TRBJ2-7; D uncertain. Per germline, CDR1 SGHNT and CDR2 YENEEA. V was trimmed by 3 bases and J by 3 bases, leaving 9 bases between them. The CDR3 covers 13 residues. The CDR3 DNA is TGTGCCAGCAGCTTCGACGCCGGCTACGAGCAGTACTTC. Amino acids: CASSFDAGYEQYF.

Only a few counts were recorded for this clonotype. V gene TRBV7-9 combines with J gene TRBJ2-3, with a tentative D call TRBD1 (6 bases). The V and J ends lost 5 bases and 0 bases respectively, with 12 bases between them. CDR1 is SEHNR and CDR2 is FQNEAQ in the germline V gene (reference sequence). The CDR3 runs to 15 residues. The CDR3 here is CASSPPDSSTDTQYF. The DNA of the CDR3 is TGTGCCAGCAGCCCACCGGACAGCAGCACAGATACGCAGTATTTT.

This chain connects TRBV11-2 to TRBJ2-1, with D perhaps matching TRBD2 (5 bases). Trimming took 4 bases from V and 8 from J, leaving 9 bases between them. The CDR3 consists of 12 residues. Germline assignment: CDR1 SGHAT and CDR2 FQNNGV. The CDR3 sequence is CASSSLRDEQFF. CDR3 DNA sequence: TGTGCCAGCAGCTCCCTGAGGGATGAGCAGTTCTTC.

V is TRBV12-3 or TRBV12-4 and J is TRBJ2-5, with D uncertain. This CDR3 spans 12 amino acids. Trimming stripped 5 bases from V and 5 bases from J, with 9 bases between. CDR3 sequence: CASSGRRETQYF. As DNA, the CDR3 is TGTGCCAGCAGTGGGCGCCGGGAGACCCAGTACTTC.

The table lists this clonotype with a few counts. The chain joins TRBV28 to TRBJ2-7; 7 bases agree with TRBD2. The CDR3 covers 15 residues. Unmatched junction bases numbered 11, after V lost 4 bases and J lost 5 bases. Germline V lookup: CDR1 MDHEN, CDR2 SYDVKM. In nucleotides, the CDR3 is TGTGCCAGCAGTTCACCGAGCGGGAATTGGCACGAGCAGTACTTC. It encodes CASSSPSGNWHEQYF.

The chain uses TRBV20-1 and TRBJ2-3; possible D gene TRBD2, 6 bases. This CDR3 is 16 amino acids long. Germline V gene lookup returns CDR1 DFQATT and CDR2 SNEGSKA (reference sequence). Trimming removed 6 bases at V and 0 bases at J, with 19 bases between. The CDR3: CSATPASDLSTDTQYF. As DNA, the CDR3 is TGCAGTGCCACTCCGGCTAGCGATCTTAGCACAGATACGCAGTATTTT.

In its sample, this clonotype was seen a few times. The rearrangement uses TRBV28 and TRBJ2-3, with no clear D. The V end lost 2 bases, the J end lost 7 bases, and 7 bases lay between the germline ends. Germline CDR1 is MDHEN and CDR2 is SYDVKM. The CDR3 is 12 amino acids. The CDR3 spells CASSLVGNTQYF. CDR3 in DNA: TGTGCCAGCAGTTTAGTAGGTAATACGCAGTATTTT.

This clonotype has a handful of counts. The chain has TRBV5-6 and TRBJ1-1; D gene unclear. Trimming cost V 5 bases and J 2 bases, with 7 bases left between them. In germline, CDR1 is SGHDT, CDR2 YYEEEE. The CDR3 spans 12 residues. The CDR3 sequence: CASSPGNTEAFF. The CDR3 nucleotides read TGTGCCAGCAGTCCGGGCAACACTGAAGCTTTCTTT.

The chain uses TRBV19 and TRBJ1-4; D not resolved. Trimming removed 7 bases at V and 2 bases at J, with 8 bases between. Germline assignment: CDR1 LNHDA and CDR2 SQIVND (reference sequence). The CDR3 runs to 13 residues. DNA of the CDR3: TGTGCCAGTAAAGAACAGACTAATGAAAAACTGTTTTTT. The encoded protein is CASKEQTNEKLFF.

This chain uses TRBV29-1 with TRBJ1-1, with a tentative D call TRBD1 (5 bases). In germline, CDR1 is SQVTM, CDR2 ANQGSEA. The germline V and J ends were trimmed by 3 bases and 13 bases, with 15 bases remaining between them. The CDR3 consists of 11 residues. This chain's CDR3 is CSVEGTLGGFF. CDR3 nucleotides: TGCAGCGTTGAGGGGACGCTGGGGGGTTTCTTT.

This clonotype appeared a few times. V and J are TRBV28 and TRBJ2-5; D may correspond to TRBD1 or TRBD2 (5 bases each). The CDR3 has 12 residues. The germline V gene has CDR1 MDHEN and CDR2 SYDVKM. The CDR3 nucleotides read TGTGTCACCGAGGGGAAGGAGGAGACCCAGTACTTC. It encodes CVTEGKEETQYF.

The chain combines TRBV6-2 or TRBV6-3 with TRBJ1-5; D remains unclear. In germline, CDR1 is MNHEY, CDR2 SVGEGT. The V and J ends lost 4 bases and 0 bases respectively, with 10 bases between them. The CDR3 is 15 residues long. The CDR3 region is CASSSRSYSNQPQHF. CDR3 nucleotides: TGTGCCAGCAGTTCCCGAAGCTATAGCAATCAGCCCCAGCATTTT.

The chain uses TRBV29-1 and TRBJ2-7; no firm D call. V was cut by 7 bases and J by 5 bases, with 12 bases left in between. The CDR3 consists of 11 residues. Germline lookup yields CDR1 SQVTM and CDR2 ANQGSEA. This CDR3 reads CSGGRSNEQYF. The CDR3 DNA sequence: TGCAGCGGCGGACGCTCGAACGAGCAGTACTTC.

J is TRBJ2-1 and V is TRBV5-6, with TRBD1 as a possible D gene (6 bases). This CDR3 comprises 14 residues. Germline V gene data show CDR1 as SGHDT and CDR2 as YYEEEE. Deletions cut 5 bases from V and 7 bases from J, with 16 bases between. This chain's CDR3 is CASRGAQGPNEQFF. The CDR3 region has the DNA TGTGCCAGCAGGGGCGCACAGGGTCCTAATGAGCAGTTCTTC.

For this clonotype: A junction end diverges from the germline sequence, so it may reflect a read error. The chain joins TRBV4-1 to TRBJ2-5; no definite D call. Per germline, CDR1 MGHRA and CDR2 YSYEKL. This CDR3 has 13 residues. The CDR3 DNA follows: TGTGCCAGCAGCCAAGATTCGGAGGAGACCCAGTACTTC. This translates into CASSQDSEETQYF.

V usage is TRBV27 and J usage is TRBJ2-1; tentative D call: TRBD2 (6 bases). CDR3 length: 14 amino acids. In germline, CDR1 is MNHEY, CDR2 SMNVEV (reference sequence). Trimming left V 4 bases short and J 1 base short, with 8 bases between. CDR3 nucleotides: TGTGCCAGCAGTTATGGGGGGTCCTACAATGAGCAGTTCTTC. Translation gives CASSYGGSYNEQFF.

The genes are TRBV28 and TRBJ2-7; D call uncertain. The CDR3 is 12 amino acids. V was pared by 6 bases and J by 0 bases, with 6 bases between. Germline V CDR1 and CDR2: MDHEN, SYDVKM. The CDR3 loop reads CASSPPSYEQYF. The CDR3 region has the DNA TGTGCCAGCAGCCCTCCCTCCTACGAGCAGTACTTC.

V gene TRBV11-2 combines with J gene TRBJ2-1; 11 nucleotides match TRBD1. The CDR3 consists of 16 residues. Germline V gene data show CDR1 as SGHAT and CDR2 as FQNNGV. J gave up 9 bases and V 4 bases, and 11 bases lay outside the gene matches. CDR3 DNA: TGTGCCAGCAGCTCACATGCGGACAGGGGGCGCGGTGAGCAGTTCTTC. Encoded protein: CASSSHADRGRGEQFF.

J is TRBJ1-2 and V is TRBV5-6; TRBD1 matches 10 bases. CDR3 length: 17 residues. CDR1 and CDR2 (germline): SGHDT, YYEEEE. Trimming cost V 0 bases and J 0 bases; bases outside gene matches: 5. CDR3 sequence reads: CASSLGPGTGANYGYTF. The CDR3 nucleotides read TGTGCCAGCAGCTTGGGTCCCGGGACAGGGGCTAACTATGGCTACACCTTC.

This clonotype was counted a single time. One junction end disagrees with the germline gene, perhaps due to a read error. V and J are TRBV5-3 and TRBJ1-5; D is ambiguous. TRBV5-3 is noted as an ORF with a role that remains uncertain. The CDR3 contains 12 residues. This CDR3 reads CASSLWSGPQHF. The CDR3 DNA reads as TGTGCCAGCAGCTTGTGGTCCGGGCCCCAGCATTTT.

The rearrangement joins TRBV20-1 to TRBJ2-3; D possibly uses TRBD1 or TRBD2 (5 bases each). The CDR3 has 15 amino acids. Trimming stripped 5 bases from V and 4 bases from J, with 19 bases between. The germline V gene encodes CDR1 DFQATT and CDR2 SNEGSKA (reference sequence). The CDR3 sequence is CSAPRLGAGADTQYF. The CDR3 DNA reads TGCAGTGCTCCACGTCTCGGGGCCGGGGCAGATACGCAGTATTTT.

This clonotype was counted only a few times. The chain is built from TRBV2 and TRBJ2-7, with 8 bases identical to TRBD2. CDR1 SNHLY and CDR2 FYNNEI come from the germline V gene. CDR3 length equals 12 residues. After removal of 4 bases from V and 5 bases from J, the junction contained 1 base not matched to a gene. CDR3: CASSAGGHEQYF. The CDR3 nucleotides are TGTGCCAGCAGTGCGGGAGGGCACGAGCAGTACTTC.

This clonotype was picked up a small number of times. The chain joins TRBV6-4 to TRBJ2-1, with TRBD2 as a possible D gene (6 bases). The CDR3 is 14 amino acids. The germline CDR1 and CDR2 sequences are MRHNA and SNTAGT. V was shortened by 0 bases and J by 6 bases, with 9 bases between the two germline ends. Here the CDR3 reads CASSDSETSNEQFF. The DNA for the CDR3 is TGTGCCAGCAGTGACTCAGAGACTAGCAATGAGCAGTTCTTC.

The CDR3 nucleotides read TGCAGTGCTAAAGTAGGAGGGAGACGGTACAATGAGCAGTTCTTC. Translating gives CSAKVGGRRYNEQFF. The gene calls are TRBV20-1 and TRBJ2-1, with D possibly TRBD2 on 6 matching bases. CDR1 is DFQATT, CDR2 SNEGSKA, per germline (reference sequence). V was pared by 4 bases and J by 4 bases, with 17 bases between. The CDR3 loop spans 15 amino acids.